Presented here are 13 T cell receptor beta chains from one specimen sequenced in a study of OX40 agonist ivuxolimab in advanced cancers. Sequencing was performed with immunoSEQ multiplex PCR; in TCRdb, only in-frame clones are kept and a portion is missing. The sample shows around 95,000 clones, over 75% of them seen only once. Here the sequenced sample was CD4+ or CD8+ T cells sorted from blood, taken in a trial of the OX40 agonist ivuxolimab. These receptors were taken from an adult with an advanced solid tumor such as melanoma, head and neck, liver or kidney cancer.

The chain recombines TRBV6-1 with TRBJ1-1; tentatively, D is TRBD1 (6 bases). This CDR3 is 16 amino acids long. V was clipped by 1 base and J by 3 bases, with 15 bases between them. CDR1 MNHNS and CDR2 SASEGT come from the germline V gene. The CDR3 protein is CASSEGARRGYTEAFF. The CDR3 coding sequence is TGTGCCAGCAGTGAAGGAGCCCGGAGGGGGTACACTGAAGCTTTCTTT.

V usage is TRBV7-2 and J usage is TRBJ2-7, with D unclear. The CDR3 is 15 amino acids. Deletions cut 4 bases from V and 2 bases from J, with 15 bases between. The germline V gene has CDR1 SGHTA and CDR2 FQGNSA. CDR3 sequence: CASSSIDIPPYEQYF. The CDR3 DNA sequence: TGTGCCAGCAGCTCCATAGACATCCCCCCCTACGAGCAGTACTTC.

In its sample, this clone was seen once. This chain joins TRBV5-8 and TRBJ1-2; no clear D. The CDR3 covers 13 residues. Germline CDR1 SGHTS, CDR2 YDEGEE. Trimming took off 4 bases at V and 1 base at J, with 8 bases between the two ends. The CDR3 region has the DNA TGTGCCAGCAGCCAAGACGTTAACTATGGCTACACCTTC. It yields the protein CASSQDVNYGYTF.

This rearrangement joins TRBV15 to TRBJ2-5, with 9 bases lining up with TRBD1. This CDR3 is 16 amino acids long. V lost 1 base, J lost 4 bases, and 7 bases stayed unmatched. CDR1 and CDR2 from the germline V gene are LNHNV and YYDKDF (reference sequence). CDR3 residues: CATSRVTGGIRETQYF. The CDR3 bases are TGTGCCACCAGCAGAGTTACAGGGGGCATTCGAGAGACCCAGTACTTC.

The V and J genes are TRBV6-5 and TRBJ1-1, with unresolved D. Deletions cut 11 bases from V and 4 bases from J, with 14 bases between. Germline CDR1 reads MNHEY; CDR2 reads SVGAGI. This CDR3 is built from 12 residues. The CDR3 coding sequence is TGTGCCGTAGGTCCAATTGGCACTGAAGCTTTCTTT. This translates into CAVGPIGTEAFF.

This sequence joins TRBV7-3 and TRBJ2-3, with a tentative D call TRBD1 (6 bases). V shed 1 base and J shed 0 bases, with 11 bases lying between them. From germline, CDR1 is SGHTA and CDR2 FQGTGA. This CDR3 region has 16 residues. The chain's CDR3 is CASSLMGAGSTDTQYF. CDR3 in DNA: TGTGCCAGCAGCTTAATGGGGGCAGGGAGCACAGATACGCAGTATTTT. Full variable domain (rest looked up from reference TRBV7-3 and TRBJ2-3): GAGVSQTPSNKVTEKGKYVELRCDPISGHTALYWYRQSLGQGPEFLIYFQGTGAADDSGLPNDRFFAVRPEGSVSTLKIQRTERGDSAVYLCASSLMGAGSTDTQYFGPGTRLTVL.

The V and J genes are TRBV10-2 and TRBJ1-4; a possible D gene is TRBD1 (6 bases). CDR1 WSHSY and CDR2 SAAADI come from the germline V gene. The CDR3 runs to 16 residues. The V and J ends lost 3 bases and 10 bases respectively, with 21 bases between them. The CDR3 nucleotides read TGCGCCAGCAGTGAAGGACAGCGGATGACCCTTGGAAAACTGTTTTTT. Encoded protein: CASSEGQRMTLGKLFF.

This chain connects TRBV29-1 to TRBJ2-7, with D possibly TRBD1 on 6 matching bases. From germline, CDR1 is SQVTM and CDR2 ANQGSEA. V lost 5 bases and J 3 bases, leaving 11 bases between the germline ends. The CDR3 extends over 12 amino acids. CDR3 residues: CSVHGQSYEQYF. The CDR3 DNA reads TGCAGCGTTCATGGACAGAGCTACGAGCAGTACTTC.

V and J are TRBV11-3 and TRBJ2-2; no reliable D call. Germline lookup yields CDR1 SGHNT and CDR2 YENEEA. V lost 0 bases, J lost 4 bases, and 6 bases lay in between. The CDR3 loop spans 14 amino acids. CDR3: CASSLDGFTGELFF. Written as DNA, the CDR3 is TGTGCCAGCAGCTTAGATGGGTTCACCGGGGAGCTGTTTTTT.

On this clone: The same CDR3 also results from other DNA sequences found in this sample. As DNA, the CDR3 is TGTGCCAGCAGCGTAGGGGGAATGAACACTGAAGCTTTCTTT. It encodes CASSVGGMNTEAFF. The chain combines TRBV9 with TRBJ1-1; D is ambiguous. CDR1 and CDR2 from the germline V gene are SGDLS and YYNGEE. This CDR3 contains 14 residues. Trimming took off 0 bases at V and 0 bases at J, with 6 bases between the two ends.

The chain has TRBV13 and TRBJ1-1, with D uncertain. The CDR3 runs to 14 residues. The germline CDR1 and CDR2 sequences are PRHDT and FYEKMQ (reference sequence). V lost 6 bases, J lost 2 bases, and 13 bases lay in between. The CDR3 sequence: CASRYDPGNTEAFF. The CDR3 DNA follows: TGTGCCAGCAGATACGACCCCGGCAACACTGAAGCTTTCTTT.

This clone was counted a few times. The V gene is TRBV19, the J gene TRBJ1-6; TRBD1 aligns across 7 bases. The CDR3 sequence is 13 residues long. Trimming took 4 bases from V and 8 from J; bases not matched to a gene: 2. Germline V gene sequence: CDR1 LNHDA, CDR2 SQIVND (reference sequence). The CDR3 loop is CASSTTGDSPLHF. The CDR3 nucleotides read TGTGCCAGTAGTACCACAGGGGATTCACCCCTCCACTTT.

The chain has TRBV15 and TRBJ1-4, with TRBD1 as a possible D gene (6 bases). Trimming took 5 bases from V and 5 from J, leaving 15 bases between them. CDR1 is LNHNV and CDR2 is YYDKDF in the germline V gene (reference sequence). There are 15 residues in the CDR3. CDR3: CATSRQAGRNEKLFF. CDR3 nucleotide sequence: TGTGCCACCAGCCGACAGGCCGGTCGAAATGAAAAACTGTTTTTT.